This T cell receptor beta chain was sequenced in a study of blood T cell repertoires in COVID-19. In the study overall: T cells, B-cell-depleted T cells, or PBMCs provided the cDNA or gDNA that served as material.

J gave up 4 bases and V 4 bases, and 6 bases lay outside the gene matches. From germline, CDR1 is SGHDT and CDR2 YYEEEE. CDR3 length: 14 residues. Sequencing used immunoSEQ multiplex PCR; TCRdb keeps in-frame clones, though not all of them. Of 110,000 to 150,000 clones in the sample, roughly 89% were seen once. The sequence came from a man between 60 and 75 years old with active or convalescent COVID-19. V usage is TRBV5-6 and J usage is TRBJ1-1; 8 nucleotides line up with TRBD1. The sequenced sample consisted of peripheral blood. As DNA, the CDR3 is TGTGCCAGCAGCGTAGTCACAGGGGGCACTGAAGCTTTCTTT. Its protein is CASSVVTGGTEAFF. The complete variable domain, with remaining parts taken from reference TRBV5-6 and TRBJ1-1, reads DAGVTQSPTHLIKTRGQQVTLRCSPKSGHDTVSWYQQALGQGPQFIFQYYEEEERQRGNFPDRFSGHQFPNYSSELNVNALLLGDSALYLCASSVVTGGTEAFFGQGTRLTVV.